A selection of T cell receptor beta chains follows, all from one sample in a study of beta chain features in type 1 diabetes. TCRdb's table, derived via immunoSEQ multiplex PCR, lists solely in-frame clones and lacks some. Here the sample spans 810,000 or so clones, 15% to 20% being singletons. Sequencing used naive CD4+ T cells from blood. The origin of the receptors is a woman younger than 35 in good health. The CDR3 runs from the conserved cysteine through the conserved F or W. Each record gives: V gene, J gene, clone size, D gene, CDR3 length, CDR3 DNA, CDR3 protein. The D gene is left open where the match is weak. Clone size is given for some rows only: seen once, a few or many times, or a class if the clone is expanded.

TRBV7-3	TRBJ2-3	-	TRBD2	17	TGTGCCAGCAGCTTAGTCTTGACCCGGGAGGGGGGAGATACGCAGTATTTT	CASSLVLTREGGDTQYF
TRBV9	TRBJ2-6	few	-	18	TGTGCCAGCAGCGTAGATCCCGGGGTTAACTCTGGGGCCAACGTCCTGACTTTC	CASSVDPGVNSGANVLTF
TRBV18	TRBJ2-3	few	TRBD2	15	TGTGCCAGCTCACTGCTAGCGGGAGACACAGATACGCAGTATTTT	CASSLLAGDTDTQYF
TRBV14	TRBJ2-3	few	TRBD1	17	TGTGCCAGCAGCCAGCCTACGGGACAGGGGGCATCAGATACGCAGTATTTT	CASSQPTGQGASDTQYF
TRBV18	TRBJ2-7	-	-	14	TGTGCCAGCTCACCGCTGGGTCCGACCTACGAGCAGTACTTC	CASSPLGPTYEQYF
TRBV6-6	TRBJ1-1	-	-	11	TGTGCCACCTCGGGGGGCGCTGGGGCTTTCTTT	CATSGGAGAFF
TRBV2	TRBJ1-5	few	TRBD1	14	TGTGCCAGCAGCAAGACAGGGACCAATCAGCCCCAGCATTTT	CASSKTGTNQPQHF
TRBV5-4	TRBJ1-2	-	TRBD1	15	TGTGCCAGCAGCTTAAGGGTTACAGGGGGCGGCGGCTACACCTTC	CASSLRVTGGGGYTF
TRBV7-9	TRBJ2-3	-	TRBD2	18	TGTGCCAGCAGCTTAACACTGGGACTAGCGGGAGGCCCAGATACGCAGTATTTT	CASSLTLGLAGGPDTQYF
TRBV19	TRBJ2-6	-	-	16	TGTGCCAGTACATCAATGGCTAGCTCTGGGGCCAACGTCCTGACTTTC	CASTSMASSGANVLTF
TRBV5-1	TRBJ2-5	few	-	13	TGCGCCAGCAGCTTGTACAGTCAAGAGACCCAGTACTTC	CASSLYSQETQYF
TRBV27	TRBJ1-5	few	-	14	TGTGCCAGCGGGGCAGTAGGGCCCAATCAGCCCCAGCATTTT	CASGAVGPNQPQHF
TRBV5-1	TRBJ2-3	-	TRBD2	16	TGCGCCAGCGGAACCGGGACTAGCGGGGAAACAGATACGCAGTATTTT	CASGTGTSGETDTQYF
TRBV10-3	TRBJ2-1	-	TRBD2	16	TGTGCCATCAGGGCCAGGACTAGCGGATTCTACAATGAGCAGTTCTTC	CAIRARTSGFYNEQFF
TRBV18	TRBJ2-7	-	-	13	TGTGCCAGCTCACCACCCGACGGCTACGAGCAGTACTTC	CASSPPDGYEQYF
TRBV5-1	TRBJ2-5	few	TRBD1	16	TGCGCCAGCAGCTTGGCCGCCAGGGGGCCTCAAGAGACCCAGTACTTC	CASSLAARGPQETQYF
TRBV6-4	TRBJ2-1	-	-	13	TGTGCCAGCAGTGATTGGGCTTCCAATGAGCAGTTCTTC	CASSDWASNEQFF
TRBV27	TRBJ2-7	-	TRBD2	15	TGTGCCAGCAGTTCTAAGCGGGAGTCGTCCTACGAGCAGTACTTC	CASSSKRESSYEQYF
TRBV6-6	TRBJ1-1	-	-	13	TGTGCCAGCAGGTACAGGGTGGGGACTGAAGCTTTCTTT	CASRYRVGTEAFF
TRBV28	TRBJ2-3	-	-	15	TGTGCCAGCAGCTACGGTGGGGCTAGCACAGATACGCAGTATTTT	CASSYGGASTDTQYF
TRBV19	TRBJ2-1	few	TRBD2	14	TGTGCCACCAGCGGGACTAGCGGGGTAGGTGAGCAGTTCTTC	CATSGTSGVGEQFF
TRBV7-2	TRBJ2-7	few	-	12	TGTGCCAGCAGCTTAAGCTACGGCGAGCAGTACTTC	CASSLSYGEQYF
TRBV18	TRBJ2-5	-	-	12	TGTGCCAGCTCCTGGACGCGGGAGACCCAGTACTTC	CASSWTRETQYF
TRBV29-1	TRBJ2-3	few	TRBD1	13	TGCAGCGCCACAGGACAGGCTTATGGTACGCAGTATTTT	CSATGQAYGTQYF
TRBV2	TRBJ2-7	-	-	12	TGTGCCAGCAGTGACGTCGGGGCTGTTCCGACCTTC	CASSDVGAVPTF
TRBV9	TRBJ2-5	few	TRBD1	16	TGTGCCAGCAGCGTAGGCCCTGGACAGGGCCAAGAGACCCAGTACTTC	CASSVGPGQGQETQYF
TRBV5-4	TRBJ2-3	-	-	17	TGTGCCAGCAGCTTGGATCTGGCGGTATCCAAGGGAGATACGCAGTATTTT	CASSLDLAVSKGDTQYF
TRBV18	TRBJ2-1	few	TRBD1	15	TGTGCCAGCTCACCCGGGACAGGGGAATACAATGAGCAGTTCTTC	CASSPGTGEYNEQFF
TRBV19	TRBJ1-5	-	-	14	TGTGCCAGTAGTATGGGTGCGCGCAATCAGCCCCAGCATTTT	CASSMGARNQPQHF
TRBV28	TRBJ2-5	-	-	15	TGTGCCAGCAGTTTATTGTCCATACTTTCTGGGACCCAGTACTTC	CASSLLSILSGTQYF
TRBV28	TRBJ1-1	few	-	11	TGTGCCAGCATCGTGAGGGGGGAAGCTTTCTTT	CASIVRGEAFF
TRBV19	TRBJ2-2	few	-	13	TGTGCCAGTACGCCCCAGATCCCCGGGGAGCTGTTTTTT	CASTPQIPGELFF
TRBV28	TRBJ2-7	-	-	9	TGTGCTGGGGGCTACGAGCAGTACTTC	CAGGYEQYF
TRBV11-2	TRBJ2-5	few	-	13	TGTGCCAGCAGGCGTAGCGCCCAAGAGACCCAGTACTTC	CASRRSAQETQYF
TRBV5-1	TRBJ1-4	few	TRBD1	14	TGCGCCAGCAGCTTGGTAGGGGGCTTTGAAAAACTGTTTTTT	CASSLVGGFEKLFF
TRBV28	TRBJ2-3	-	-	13	TGTGCCAGCAGCCCCACGCAGTCAGATACGCAGTATTTT	CASSPTQSDTQYF
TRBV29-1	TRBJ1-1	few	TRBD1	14	TGCAGCGTTGGGCCCGGACAGGGGAGGACTGAAGCTTTCTTT	CSVGPGQGRTEAFF
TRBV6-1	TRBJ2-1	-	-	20	TGTGCCAGCAGTGCAAAGACTAGTTACACGCTGGGCGGATCGGACAATGAGCAGTTCTTC	CASSAKTSYTLGGSDNEQFF
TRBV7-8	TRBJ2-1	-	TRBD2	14	TGTGCCAGCACCGTTGCTAGCGGCTACAATGAGCAGTTCTTC	CASTVASGYNEQFF
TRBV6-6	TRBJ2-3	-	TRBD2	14	TGTGCCAGCTCTGGTTCGGGAGGTTCAGATACGCAGTATTTT	CASSGSGGSDTQYF
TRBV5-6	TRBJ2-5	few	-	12	TGTGCCAGCAGCCCTGGTGGGGAGACCCAGTACTTC	CASSPGGETQYF
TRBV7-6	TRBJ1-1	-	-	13	TGTGCCAGCAGCTTAGAAGGGAGAACTGAAGCTTTCTTT	CASSLEGRTEAFF